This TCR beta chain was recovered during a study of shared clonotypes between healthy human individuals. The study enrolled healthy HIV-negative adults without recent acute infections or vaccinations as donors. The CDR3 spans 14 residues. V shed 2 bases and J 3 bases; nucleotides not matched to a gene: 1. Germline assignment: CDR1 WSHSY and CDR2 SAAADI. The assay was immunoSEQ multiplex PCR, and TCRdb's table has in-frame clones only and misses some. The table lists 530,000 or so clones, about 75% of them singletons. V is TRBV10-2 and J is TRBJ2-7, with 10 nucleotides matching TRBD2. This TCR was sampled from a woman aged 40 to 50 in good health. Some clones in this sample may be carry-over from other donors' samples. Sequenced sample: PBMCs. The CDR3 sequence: CASSETSGIYEQYF. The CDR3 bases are TGCGCCAGCAGTGAGACTAGCGGGATCTACGAGCAGTACTTC.